These 26 T cell receptor beta chains originate from one sample sequenced in a study of shared clonotypes between healthy human individuals (dated by TCRdb to the early 2020s). For the CD8 naive samples, CD45RO-negative cells were positively selected for CCR7, yielding a CD45RA+CCR7+ population from which TemRA cells were excluded. The library was produced with the immunoSEQ multiplex PCR assay. TCRdb stores this immuneACCESS table with in-frame sequences only. Part of the clones is absent; in the studies checked, under half of the shortfall reflects unresolved V genes, and no reason is known for the rest. This sample has some 2 million clones in its table, and approximately 95% of those were observed once. 0.95% to 1.5% of the sample goes to the ten largest clones. Sequencing used naive CD8+ T cells sorted from blood. What the cell subset or site label conveys for this sample: CD45RA+CCR7+. The source of these receptors is a man between 18 and 35 years old in good health.

The CDR3 region has the DNA TGTGCCAGTAGTATTATGACCGGGGCCGAGCAGTACTTC. Translation: CASSIMTGAEQYF. The V call is TRBV19, the J call TRBJ2-7, with D perhaps TRBD1 or TRBD2 (5 bases each). Germline assignment: CDR1 LNHDA and CDR2 SQIVND (reference sequence). V was pared by 3 bases and J by 6 bases, with 12 bases between. This CDR3 contains 13 residues. Full variable domain (rest looked up from reference TRBV19 and TRBJ2-7): DGGITQSPKYLFRKEGQNVTLSCEQNLNHDAMYWYRQDPGQGLRLIYYSQIVNDFQKGDIAEGYSVSREKKESFPLTVTSAQKNPTAFYLCASSIMTGAEQYFGPGTRLTVT.

The chain recombines TRBV27 with TRBJ2-5; 7 positions agree with TRBD2. V lost 0 bases, J lost 5 bases, and 6 bases stayed unmatched. Germline V CDR1 and CDR2: MNHEY, SMNVEV (reference sequence). The CDR3 loop spans 15 amino acids. For the CDR3, the DNA is TGTGCCAGCAGTTTATCGGGAGGGCCTCGGGAGACCCAGTACTTC. Amino acids: CASSLSGGPRETQYF.

The V and J genes are TRBV10-3 and TRBJ2-7; 8 bases agree with TRBD2. The CDR3 sequence is 13 residues long. Germline V lookup: CDR1 ENHRY, CDR2 SYGVKD. V lost 10 bases, J lost 0 bases, and 5 bases stayed unmatched. The CDR3 DNA sequence: TGTGCCAGCAGCGGGGGCAGCTCCTACGAGCAGTACTTC. Amino acid sequence: CASSGGSSYEQYF.

About this clone: Other DNA sequences in the same sample also yield this CDR3. This rearrangement joins TRBV4-3 to TRBJ2-7, with D possibly being TRBD2 (6 bases). The V and J ends lost 1 base and 4 bases respectively, with 8 bases between them. This CDR3 spans 13 amino acids. Looked up from germline, CDR1 is LGHNA and CDR2 is YSLEER. Written as DNA, the CDR3 is TGCGCCAGCAGCCAAGGGACTACGTACGAGCAGTACTTC. Amino acids: CASSQGTTYEQYF.

J is TRBJ1-1 and V is TRBV18; D call uncertain. Germline V CDR1 and CDR2: KGHSH, LQKENI. This CDR3 contains 14 residues. V shed 3 bases and J shed 3 bases, with 11 bases lying between them. The CDR3 reads CASSPPQEDTEAFF. In nucleotides, the CDR3 is TGTGCCAGCTCACCCCCCCAGGAAGACACTGAAGCTTTCTTT.

The chain couples TRBV4-3 to TRBJ2-7; D uncertain. Germline V lookup: CDR1 LGHNA, CDR2 YSLEER. The CDR3 is 13 amino acids. V lost 4 bases and J lost 3, with 10 bases in between. This chain's CDR3 is CASSLSTDYEQYF. The CDR3 region has the DNA TGCGCCAGCAGCCTGTCGACTGACTACGAGCAGTACTTC.

The V gene is TRBV4-1, the J gene TRBJ2-5, with TRBD2 matching 12 bases. Germline-derived CDR1 and CDR2 are MGHRA and YSYEKL. The junction had 5 bases not matched to a gene; V was cut back by 2 bases and J by 4 bases. The CDR3 loop spans 16 amino acids. This CDR3 reads CASSQTSGGSPETQYF. CDR3 sequence (DNA): TGCGCCAGCAGCCAAACTAGCGGGGGGAGTCCAGAGACCCAGTACTTC.

The chain links TRBV4-1 to TRBJ2-7; D is uncertain. The CDR3 is made up of 14 amino acids. Germline values: CDR1 MGHRA, CDR2 YSYEKL. Deletions cut 0 bases from V and 2 bases from J, with 8 bases between. The CDR3 DNA is TGCGCCAGCAGCCAAGAATTCGGTACCTACGAGCAGTACTTC. Amino acid sequence: CASSQEFGTYEQYF.

The V and J genes are TRBV28 and TRBJ2-7, with D maybe TRBD1 (5 bases). The CDR3 has 14 residues. The germline V gene encodes CDR1 MDHEN and CDR2 SYDVKM. V lost 8 bases and J 5 bases, leaving 19 bases between the germline ends. This CDR3 reads CASGWTPLSHEQYF. In DNA, the CDR3 is TGTGCCAGCGGGTGGACACCCCTGAGTCACGAGCAGTACTTC.

The gene calls are TRBV15 and TRBJ1-1; unclear D gene. CDR1 and CDR2 from the germline V gene are LNHNV and YYDKDF (reference sequence). The length of the CDR3 is 14 residues. Trimming removed 0 bases at V and 6 bases at J, with 11 bases between. The CDR3 nucleotides are TGTGCCACCAGCAGAGATCGCGGGAGCCCTGAAGCTTTCTTT. It is translated as CATSRDRGSPEAFF.

This CDR3 is CASSFPPGASGANVLTF. In nucleotides, the CDR3 is TGTGCCAGCAGTTTCCCACCGGGGGCGTCGGGGGCCAACGTCCTGACTTTC. The chain couples TRBV28 to TRBJ2-6; D is tentatively TRBD1 or TRBD2 (6 bases each). Trimming took 3 bases from V and 4 from J, leaving 16 bases between them. There are 17 residues in the CDR3. In germline, CDR1 is MDHEN, CDR2 SYDVKM.

The CDR3 spells CASTPRQGAVNYGYTF. The DNA of the CDR3 is TGTGCCAGCACCCCAAGGCAGGGGGCGGTTAACTATGGCTACACCTTC. The J gene is TRBJ1-2, the V gene TRBV27; 8 positions agree with TRBD1. The CDR3 spans 16 residues. The germline V gene encodes CDR1 MNHEY and CDR2 SMNVEV (reference sequence). J gave up 1 base and V 7 bases, and 11 bases lay outside the gene matches.

The CDR3 DNA reads as TGTGCCAGCAGCACCCTCGGGGGGCCGAGAGATACGCAGTATTTT. Its translation: CASSTLGGPRDTQYF. V is TRBV9 and J is TRBJ2-3, with TRBD2 as a possible D gene (7 bases). CDR1 SGDLS and CDR2 YYNGEE come from the germline V gene. CDR3 length equals 15 residues. Trimming removed 4 bases from V and 5 bases from J, with 17 bases in between.

The V gene is TRBV27, the J gene TRBJ1-4; the D gene is possibly TRBD1 (6 bases). In germline, CDR1 is MNHEY, CDR2 SMNVEV (reference sequence). With 2 bases removed from V and 5 bases from J, the gap between germline ends came to 9 bases. The CDR3 has 14 residues. The CDR3 sequence: CASSLIGGNEKLFF. CDR3 nucleotide sequence: TGTGCCAGCAGTTTAATAGGGGGAAATGAAAAACTGTTTTTT.

The chain carries TRBV11-2 and TRBJ1-3; D may be TRBD1 (5 bases). Per germline, CDR1 SGHAT and CDR2 FQNNGV. The germline V and J ends were trimmed by 2 bases and 2 bases, with 10 bases remaining between them. The CDR3 loop spans 15 amino acids. This CDR3 is CASSLQGNPGNTIYF. DNA for the CDR3: TGTGCCAGCAGCTTACAGGGAAATCCTGGAAACACCATATATTTT. Filled out from reference TRBV11-2 and TRBJ1-3, the complete variable domain reads EAGVAQSPRYKIIEKRQSVAFWCNPISGHATLYWYQQILGQGPKLLIQFQNNGVVDDSQLPKDRFSAERLKGVDSTLKIQPAKLEDSAVYLCASSLQGNPGNTIYFGEGSWLTVV.

V gene TRBV7-8 combines with J gene TRBJ2-3; 8 bases are shared with TRBD2. Germline V lookup: CDR1 SGHVS, CDR2 FQNEAQ. The junction had 14 bases not matched to a gene; V was cut back by 4 bases and J by 5 bases. The CDR3 totals 17 residues. The chain's CDR3 is CASSYDLAGGGKDTQYF. Here the CDR3 DNA reads TGTGCCAGCAGCTACGACCTAGCGGGCGGGGGGAAAGATACGCAGTATTTT.

The chain employs TRBV28 and TRBJ1-3, with 7 bases lining up with TRBD1. In germline, CDR1 is MDHEN, CDR2 SYDVKM. J gave up 4 bases and V 3 bases, and 6 bases lay outside the gene matches. The CDR3 covers 15 residues. The CDR3 sequence is CASSFPRGQGNTIYF. In DNA, the CDR3 is TGTGCCAGCAGTTTTCCTCGGGGACAGGGAAACACCATATATTTT.

The chain carries TRBV5-6 and TRBJ1-2, with unresolved D. Germline CDR1 reads SGHDT; CDR2 reads YYEEEE. Deletions cut 4 bases from V and 5 bases from J, with 9 bases between. The CDR3 loop spans 12 amino acids. CDR3 loop: CASSDGRYGYTF. The DNA of the CDR3 is TGTGCCAGCAGCGACGGACGGTATGGCTACACCTTC. Together with reference TRBV5-6 and TRBJ1-2, the CDR3 gives the full variable domain: DAGVTQSPTHLIKTRGQQVTLRCSPKSGHDTVSWYQQALGQGPQFIFQYYEEEERQRGNFPDRFSGHQFPNYSSELNVNALLLGDSALYLCASSDGRYGYTFGSGTRLTVV.

The rearrangement joins TRBV28 to TRBJ1-1, with D maybe TRBD1 (6 bases). Between the trimmed V and J ends, which lost 8 bases and 3 bases, there was a span of 19 bases. There are 15 residues in the CDR3. CDR1 MDHEN and CDR2 SYDVKM come from the germline V gene. The CDR3 loop is CASHMGGGGHTEAFF. CDR3 bases: TGTGCCAGCCATATGGGAGGGGGGGGTCACACTGAAGCTTTCTTT.

V and J are TRBV7-2 and TRBJ1-4; the D gene is possibly TRBD1 (6 bases). The CDR3 is made up of 19 amino acids. Germline V lookup: CDR1 SGHTA, CDR2 FQGNSA. Trimming took 2 bases from V and 3 from J, leaving 22 bases between them. CDR3 protein: CASSLMQDSSRWANEKLFF. The CDR3 coding sequence is TGTGCCAGCAGCTTAATGCAGGACAGTTCCCGCTGGGCTAATGAAAAACTGTTTTTT.

Turning to this clone: The sample contains more than one DNA sequence encoding this CDR3. The chain couples TRBV27 to TRBJ2-3; D remains unclear. CDR1 is MNHEY, CDR2 SMNVEV, per germline (reference sequence). Deletions cut 3 bases from V and 0 bases from J, with 7 bases between. The CDR3 runs to 14 residues. CDR3 in DNA: TGTGCCAGCAGTTTTTCGGCTAGCACAGATACGCAGTATTTT. Protein sequence: CASSFSASTDTQYF.

The chain combines TRBV29-1 with TRBJ1-4; TRBD1 aligns across 8 bases. The CDR3 is made up of 13 amino acids. Per the germline V gene, CDR1 is SQVTM and CDR2 is ANQGSEA. V trimming: 4 bases; J trimming: 6 bases; junction bases outside the gene matches: 4. The CDR3 DNA follows: TGCAGCGTTGCACAGGGGGATGATGAAAAACTGTTTTTT. It translates to CSVAQGDDEKLFF.

This chain uses TRBV18 with TRBJ1-1; no reliable D call. V was cut by 3 bases and J by 9 bases, with 17 bases left in between. CDR3 size: 14 residues. CDR1 and CDR2 from the germline V gene are KGHSH and LQKENI. The chain's CDR3 is CASSPSGQKNKAFF. The CDR3 DNA sequence: TGTGCCAGCTCACCTTCCGGGCAGAAGAATAAAGCTTTCTTT.

This sequence joins TRBV9 and TRBJ1-2, with D possibly being TRBD1 (6 bases). The CDR3 covers 15 residues. Germline V CDR1 and CDR2: SGDLS, YYNGEE. V was pared by 2 bases and J by 0 bases, with 11 bases between. The DNA for the CDR3 is TGTGCCAGCAGCGTTAACAGGGCCACTAACTATGGCTACACCTTC. Its protein product is CASSVNRATNYGYTF.

The V gene is TRBV19, the J gene TRBJ2-7; no definite D call. In germline, CDR1 is LNHDA, CDR2 SQIVND (reference sequence). Trimming stripped 5 bases from V and 5 bases from J, with 16 bases between. This CDR3 comprises 14 residues. CDR3 coding DNA: TGTGCCAGTAGTCCACCCGGGTCAGCCAACGAGCAGTACTTC. Its translation is CASSPPGSANEQYF.

CDR3 sequence reads: CASSYLAGRYNEQFF. The CDR3 DNA follows: TGTGCCAGCAGTTACTTAGCAGGGCGCTACAATGAGCAGTTCTTC. The rearrangement joins TRBV6-5 to TRBJ2-1; TRBD1 is a possible D gene (5 bases). CDR1 is MNHEY and CDR2 is SVGAGI in the germline V gene. CDR3 length equals 15 residues. The ends were cut back, 1 base at V and 3 bases at J, with 10 bases in the middle.